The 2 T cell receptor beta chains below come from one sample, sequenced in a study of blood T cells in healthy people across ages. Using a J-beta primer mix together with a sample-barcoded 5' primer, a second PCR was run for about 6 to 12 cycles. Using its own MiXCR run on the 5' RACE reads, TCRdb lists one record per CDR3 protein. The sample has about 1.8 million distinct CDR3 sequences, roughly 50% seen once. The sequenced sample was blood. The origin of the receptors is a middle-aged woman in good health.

The CDR3 DNA sequence: TGTGCCACCAGCACAGGAGCCGGGACGCACTATGGCTACACCTTC. It encodes CATSTGAGTHYGYTF. This chain joins TRBV15 and TRBJ1-2, with D tentatively TRBD1 (5 bases). CDR1 is LNHNV and CDR2 is YYDKDF in the germline V gene (reference sequence). This CDR3 comprises 15 residues. Trimming took off 4 bases at V and 3 bases at J, with 15 bases between the two ends. Full variable domain (outside the CDR3, taken from reference TRBV15 and TRBJ1-2): DAMVIQNPRYQVTQFGKPVTLSCSQTLNHNVMYWYQQKSSQAPKLLFHYYDKDFNNEADTPDNFQSRRPNTSFCFLDIRSPGLGDTAMYLCATSTGAGTHYGYTFGSGTRLTVV.

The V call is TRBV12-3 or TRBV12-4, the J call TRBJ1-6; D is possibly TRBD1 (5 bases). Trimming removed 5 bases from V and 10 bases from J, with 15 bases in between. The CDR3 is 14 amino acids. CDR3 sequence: CASSPEGPRSPLHF. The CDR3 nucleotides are TGTGCCAGCAGTCCAGAGGGACCGAGGTCACCCCTCCACTTT.